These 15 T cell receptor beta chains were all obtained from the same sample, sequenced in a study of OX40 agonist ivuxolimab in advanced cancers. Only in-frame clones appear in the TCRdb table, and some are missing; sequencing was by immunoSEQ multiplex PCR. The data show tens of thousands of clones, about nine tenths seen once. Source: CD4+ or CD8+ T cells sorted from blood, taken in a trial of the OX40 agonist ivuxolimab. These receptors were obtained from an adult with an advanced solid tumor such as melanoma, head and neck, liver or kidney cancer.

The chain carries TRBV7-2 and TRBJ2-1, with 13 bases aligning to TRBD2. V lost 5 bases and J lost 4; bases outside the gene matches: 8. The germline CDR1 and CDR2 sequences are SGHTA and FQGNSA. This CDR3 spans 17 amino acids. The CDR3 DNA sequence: TGTGCCAGCAGCATCAGGACTAGCGGGGGACTATACAATGAGCAGTTCTTC. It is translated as CASSIRTSGGLYNEQFF.

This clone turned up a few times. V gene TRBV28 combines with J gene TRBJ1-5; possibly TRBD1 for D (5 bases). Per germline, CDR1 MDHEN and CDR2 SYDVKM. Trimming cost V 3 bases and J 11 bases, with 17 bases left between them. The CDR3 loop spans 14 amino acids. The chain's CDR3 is CASSLWGGWSAQHF. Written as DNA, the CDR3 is TGTGCCAGCAGTTTGTGGGGCGGTTGGTCAGCCCAGCATTTT.

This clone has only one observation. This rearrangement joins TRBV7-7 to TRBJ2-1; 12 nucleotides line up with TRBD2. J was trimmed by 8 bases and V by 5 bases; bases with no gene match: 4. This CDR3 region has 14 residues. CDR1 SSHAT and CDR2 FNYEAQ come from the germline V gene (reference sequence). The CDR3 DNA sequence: TGTGCCAGCAGCCCTAGCGGGAGGGTACATGAGCAGTTCTTC. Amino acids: CASSPSGRVHEQFF.

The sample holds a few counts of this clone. The CDR3 loop is CASSRAGFPKEKLFF. Written as DNA, the CDR3 is TGTGCCAGCAGTCGGGCGGGGTTTCCGAAAGAAAAACTGTTTTTT. This chain links TRBV5-4 with TRBJ1-4; D uncertain. Germline-derived CDR1 and CDR2 are SGHNT and YYREEE (reference sequence). This CDR3 comprises 15 residues. Between the trimmed V and J ends, which lost 5 bases and 8 bases, there was a span of 19 bases. Together with reference TRBV5-4 and TRBJ1-4, the CDR3 gives the full variable domain: ETGVTQSPTHLIKTRGQQVTLRCSSQSGHNTVSWYQQALGQGPQFIFQYYREEENGRGNFPPRFSGLQFPNYSSELNVNALELDDSALYLCASSRAGFPKEKLFFGSGTQLSVL.

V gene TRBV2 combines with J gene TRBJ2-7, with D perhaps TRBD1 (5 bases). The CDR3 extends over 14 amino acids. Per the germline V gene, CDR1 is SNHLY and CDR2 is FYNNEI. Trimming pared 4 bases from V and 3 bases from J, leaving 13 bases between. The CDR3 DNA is TGTGCCAGCAGTGCCCAGGGTACCGTCTACGAGCAGTACTTC. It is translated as CASSAQGTVYEQYF.

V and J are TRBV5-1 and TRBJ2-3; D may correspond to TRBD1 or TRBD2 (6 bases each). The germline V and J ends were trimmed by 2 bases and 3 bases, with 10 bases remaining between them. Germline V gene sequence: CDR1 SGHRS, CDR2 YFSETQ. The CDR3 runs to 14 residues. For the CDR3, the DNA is TGCGCCAGCAGCTTCTCGGGGGCGACAGATACGCAGTATTTT. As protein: CASSFSGATDTQYF.

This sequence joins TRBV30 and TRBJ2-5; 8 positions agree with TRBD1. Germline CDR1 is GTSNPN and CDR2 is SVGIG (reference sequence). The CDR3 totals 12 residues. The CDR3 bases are TGTGCGCAGGGGGCAAACCAAGAGACCCAGTACTTC. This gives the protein CAQGANQETQYF. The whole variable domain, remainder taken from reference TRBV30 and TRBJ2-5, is SQTIHQWPATLVQPVGSPLSLECTVEGTSNPNLYWYRQAAGRGLQLLFYSVGIGQISSEVPQNLSASRPQDRQFILSSKKLLLSDSGFYLCAQGANQETQYFGPGTRLLVL.

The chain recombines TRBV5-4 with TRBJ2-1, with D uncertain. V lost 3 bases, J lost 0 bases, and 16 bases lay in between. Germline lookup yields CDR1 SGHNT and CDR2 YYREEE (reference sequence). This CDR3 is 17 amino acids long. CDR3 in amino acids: CASSSGGSSSSYNEQFF. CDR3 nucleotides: TGTGCCAGCAGCTCTGGCGGCTCCTCGAGCTCCTACAATGAGCAGTTCTTC.

For the CDR3, the DNA is TGTGCCAGCAGGCGGGACTTTCACAATGAGCAGTTCTTC. It specifies CASRRDFHNEQFF. The rearrangement links TRBV25-1 to TRBJ2-1, with a tentative D call TRBD2 (6 bases). The CDR3 loop spans 13 amino acids. V was pared by 6 bases and J by 5 bases, with 11 bases between. CDR1 and CDR2 (germline): MGHDK, SYGVNS.

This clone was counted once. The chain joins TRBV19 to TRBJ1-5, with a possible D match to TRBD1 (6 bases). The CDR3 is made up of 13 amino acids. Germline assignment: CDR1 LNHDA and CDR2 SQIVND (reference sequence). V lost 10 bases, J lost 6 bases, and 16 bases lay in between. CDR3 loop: CATSGGGGQPQHF. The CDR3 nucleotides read TGTGCCACCAGCGGGGGGGGCGGTCAGCCCCAGCATTTT.

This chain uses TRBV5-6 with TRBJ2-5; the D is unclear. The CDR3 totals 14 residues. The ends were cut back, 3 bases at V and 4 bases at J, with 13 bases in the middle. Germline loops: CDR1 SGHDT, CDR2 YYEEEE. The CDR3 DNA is TGTGCCAGCAGCTCGGCCTTGGGCAGAGAGACCCAGTACTTC. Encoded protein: CASSSALGRETQYF.

The CDR3 loop is CSASAGLRYF. Here the CDR3 DNA reads TGCAGTGCTAGTGCTGGGTTAAGGTATTTT. The chain joins TRBV20-1 to TRBJ2-3; D not resolved. This CDR3 spans 10 amino acids. Per germline, CDR1 DFQATT and CDR2 SNEGSKA (reference sequence). Trimming shortened V by 3 bases and J by 14 bases, and 12 bases separated the two germline ends.

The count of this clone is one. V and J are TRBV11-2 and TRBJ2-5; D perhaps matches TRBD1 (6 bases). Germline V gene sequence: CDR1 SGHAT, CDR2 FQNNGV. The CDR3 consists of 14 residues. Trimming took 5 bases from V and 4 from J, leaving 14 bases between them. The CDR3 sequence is CASSIGQPRETQYF. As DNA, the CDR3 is TGTGCCAGCAGCATCGGACAGCCTCGAGAGACCCAGTACTTC.

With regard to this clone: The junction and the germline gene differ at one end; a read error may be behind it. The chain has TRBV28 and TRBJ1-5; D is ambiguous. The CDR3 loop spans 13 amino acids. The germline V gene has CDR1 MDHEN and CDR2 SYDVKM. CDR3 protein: CASNLVSNQPQHF. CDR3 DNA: TGTGCCAGCAATTTAGTTAGCAATCAGCCCCAGCATTTT.

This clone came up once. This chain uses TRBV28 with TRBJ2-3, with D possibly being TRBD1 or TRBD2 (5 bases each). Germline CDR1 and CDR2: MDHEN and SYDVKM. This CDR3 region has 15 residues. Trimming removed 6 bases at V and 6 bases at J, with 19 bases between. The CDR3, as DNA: TGTGCCAGCAGCCATCGGGAAGGGACGGGGGATACGCAGTATTTT. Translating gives CASSHREGTGDTQYF.